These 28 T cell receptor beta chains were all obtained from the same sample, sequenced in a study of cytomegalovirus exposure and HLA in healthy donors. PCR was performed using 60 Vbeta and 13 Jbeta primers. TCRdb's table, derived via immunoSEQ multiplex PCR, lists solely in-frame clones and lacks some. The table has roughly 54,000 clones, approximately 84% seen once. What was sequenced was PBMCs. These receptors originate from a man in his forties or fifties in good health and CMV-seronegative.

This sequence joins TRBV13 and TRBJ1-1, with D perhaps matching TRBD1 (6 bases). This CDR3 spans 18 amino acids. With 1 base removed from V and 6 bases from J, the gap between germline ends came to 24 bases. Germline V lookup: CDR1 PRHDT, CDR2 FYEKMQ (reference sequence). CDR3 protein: CASSLVFIPGTIAAEAFF. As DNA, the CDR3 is TGTGCCAGCAGCTTAGTGTTTATCCCCGGGACAATTGCCGCTGAAGCTTTCTTT.

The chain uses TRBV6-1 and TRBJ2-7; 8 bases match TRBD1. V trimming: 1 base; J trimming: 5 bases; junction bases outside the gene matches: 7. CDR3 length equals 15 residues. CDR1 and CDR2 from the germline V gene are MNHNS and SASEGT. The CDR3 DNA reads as TGTGCCAGCAGTGAAGTAAAAGGACAGGGCCACGAGCAGTACTTC. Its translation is CASSEVKGQGHEQYF.

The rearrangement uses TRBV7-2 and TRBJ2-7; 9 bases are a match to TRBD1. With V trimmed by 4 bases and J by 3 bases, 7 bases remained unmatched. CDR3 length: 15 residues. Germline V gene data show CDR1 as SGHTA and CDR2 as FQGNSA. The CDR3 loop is CASSWFRDRVYEQYF. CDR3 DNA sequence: TGTGCCAGCAGCTGGTTCCGGGACAGGGTCTACGAGCAGTACTTC.

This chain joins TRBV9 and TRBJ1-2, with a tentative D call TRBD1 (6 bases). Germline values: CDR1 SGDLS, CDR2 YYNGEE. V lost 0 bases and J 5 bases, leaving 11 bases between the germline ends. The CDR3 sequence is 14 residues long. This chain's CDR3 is CASSVAEGGYGYTF. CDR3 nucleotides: TGTGCCAGCAGCGTAGCTGAGGGGGGGTATGGCTACACCTTC. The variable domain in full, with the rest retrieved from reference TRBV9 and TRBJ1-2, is DSGVTQTPKHLITATGQRVTLRCSPRSGDLSVYWYQQSLDQGLQFLIQYYNGEERAKGNILERFSAQQFPDLHSELNLSSLELGDSALYFCASSVAEGGYGYTFGSGTRLTVV.

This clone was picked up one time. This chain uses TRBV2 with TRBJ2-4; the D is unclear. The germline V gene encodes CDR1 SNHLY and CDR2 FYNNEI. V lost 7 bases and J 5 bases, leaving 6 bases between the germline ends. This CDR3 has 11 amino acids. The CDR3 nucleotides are TGTGCCAGCAATCGAGAAAACATTCAGTACTTC. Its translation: CASNRENIQYF.

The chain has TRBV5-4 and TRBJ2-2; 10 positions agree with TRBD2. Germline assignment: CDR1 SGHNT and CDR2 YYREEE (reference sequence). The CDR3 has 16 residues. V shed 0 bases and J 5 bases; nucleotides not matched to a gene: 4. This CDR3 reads CASSLVATSGTGELFF. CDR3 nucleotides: TGTGCCAGCAGCTTGGTTGCGACTAGCGGGACCGGGGAGCTGTTTTTT.

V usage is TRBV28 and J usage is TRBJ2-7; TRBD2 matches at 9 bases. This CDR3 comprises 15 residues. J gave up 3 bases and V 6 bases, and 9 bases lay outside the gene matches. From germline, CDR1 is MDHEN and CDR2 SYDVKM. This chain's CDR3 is CASRVLAGNFYEQYF. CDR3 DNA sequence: TGTGCCAGCAGGGTTCTAGCGGGGAATTTCTACGAGCAGTACTTC. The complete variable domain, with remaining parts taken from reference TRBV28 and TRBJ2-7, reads DVKVTQSSRYLVKRTGEKVFLECVQDMDHENMFWYRQDPGLGLRLIYFSYDVKMKEKGDIPEGYSVSREKKERFSLILESASTNQTSMYLCASRVLAGNFYEQYFGPGTRLTVT.

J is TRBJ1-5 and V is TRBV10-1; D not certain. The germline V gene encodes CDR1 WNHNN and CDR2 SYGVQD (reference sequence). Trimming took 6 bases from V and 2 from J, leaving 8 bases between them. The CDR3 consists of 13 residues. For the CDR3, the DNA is TGCGCCAGCAGCACAAGTGGCAATCAGCCCCAGCATTTT. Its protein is CASSTSGNQPQHF.

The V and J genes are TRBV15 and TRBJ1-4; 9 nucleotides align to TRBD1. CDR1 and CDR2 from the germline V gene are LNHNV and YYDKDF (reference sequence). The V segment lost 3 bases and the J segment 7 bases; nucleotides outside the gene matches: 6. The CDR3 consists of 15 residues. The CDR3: CATSSDRGEPEKLFF. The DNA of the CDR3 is TGTGCCACCAGCAGCGACAGGGGGGAACCTGAAAAACTGTTTTTT.

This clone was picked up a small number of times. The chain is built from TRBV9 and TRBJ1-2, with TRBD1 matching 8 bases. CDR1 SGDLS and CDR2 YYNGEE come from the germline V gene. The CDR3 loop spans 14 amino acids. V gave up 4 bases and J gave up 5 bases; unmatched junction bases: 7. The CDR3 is CASSTGTGEYGYTF. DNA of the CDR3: TGTGCCAGCAGCACCGGGACAGGCGAATATGGCTACACCTTC.

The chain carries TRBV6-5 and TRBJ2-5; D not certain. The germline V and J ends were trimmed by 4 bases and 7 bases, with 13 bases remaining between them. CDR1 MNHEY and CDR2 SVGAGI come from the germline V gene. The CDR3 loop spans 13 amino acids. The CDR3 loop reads CASSLGSLGTQYF. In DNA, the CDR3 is TGTGCCAGCAGTTTGGGCTCGCTGGGGACCCAGTACTTC.

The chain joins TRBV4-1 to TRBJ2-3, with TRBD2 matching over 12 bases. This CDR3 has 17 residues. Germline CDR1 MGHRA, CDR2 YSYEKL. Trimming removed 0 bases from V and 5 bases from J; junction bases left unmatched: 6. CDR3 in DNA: TGCGCCAGCAGCCAAGAATCGACTAGCGGGGGTGGAGATACGCAGTATTTT. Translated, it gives CASSQESTSGGGDTQYF.

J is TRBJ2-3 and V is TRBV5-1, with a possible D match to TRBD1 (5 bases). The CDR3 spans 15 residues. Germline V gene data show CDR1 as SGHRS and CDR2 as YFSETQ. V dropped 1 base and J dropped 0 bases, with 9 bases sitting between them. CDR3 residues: CASSLRQFSTDTQYF. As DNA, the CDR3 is TGCGCCAGCAGCTTGCGACAGTTTAGCACAGATACGCAGTATTTT.

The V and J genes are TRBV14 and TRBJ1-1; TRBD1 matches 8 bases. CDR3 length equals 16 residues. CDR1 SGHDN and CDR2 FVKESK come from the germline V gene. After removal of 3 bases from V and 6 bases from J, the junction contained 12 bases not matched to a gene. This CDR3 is CASSQRQGLQDAEAFF. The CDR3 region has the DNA TGTGCCAGCAGCCAGAGACAGGGGCTACAGGACGCTGAAGCTTTCTTT.

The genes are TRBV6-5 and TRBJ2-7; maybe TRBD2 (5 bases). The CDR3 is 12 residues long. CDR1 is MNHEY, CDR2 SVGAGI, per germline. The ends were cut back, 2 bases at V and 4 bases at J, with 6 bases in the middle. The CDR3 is CASSYRGYEQYF. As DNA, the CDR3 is TGTGCCAGCAGTTACAGAGGGTACGAGCAGTACTTC.

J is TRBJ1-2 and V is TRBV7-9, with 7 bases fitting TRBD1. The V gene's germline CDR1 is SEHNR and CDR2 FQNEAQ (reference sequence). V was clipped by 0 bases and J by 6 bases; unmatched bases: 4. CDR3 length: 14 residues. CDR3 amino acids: CASSLAGTEDGYTF. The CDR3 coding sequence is TGTGCCAGCAGCTTAGCGGGGACAGAGGATGGCTACACCTTC.

The CDR3 DNA reads TGCGCCAGCAGCCGGACGACCGGGACAGGGCTTGAAAAACTGTTTTTT. This sequence encodes CASSRTTGTGLEKLFF. V gene TRBV4-1 combines with J gene TRBJ1-4; 9 bases map to TRBD1. The CDR3 spans 16 residues. Germline lookup yields CDR1 MGHRA and CDR2 YSYEKL. The junction had 10 bases not matched to a gene; V was cut back by 4 bases and J by 7 bases.

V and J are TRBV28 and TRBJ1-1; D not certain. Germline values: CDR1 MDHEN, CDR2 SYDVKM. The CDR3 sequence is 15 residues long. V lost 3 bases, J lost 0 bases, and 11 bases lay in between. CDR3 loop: CASSFGGGMNTEAFF. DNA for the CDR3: TGTGCCAGCAGTTTTGGAGGCGGGATGAACACTGAAGCTTTCTTT.

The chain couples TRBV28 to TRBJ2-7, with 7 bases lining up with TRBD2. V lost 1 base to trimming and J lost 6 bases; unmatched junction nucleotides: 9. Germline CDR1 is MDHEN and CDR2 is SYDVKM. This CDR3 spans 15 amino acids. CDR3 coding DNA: TGTGCCAGCAGTTTATCCCCGAGCGGGGCCGCCGAGCAGTACTTC. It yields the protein CASSLSPSGAAEQYF.

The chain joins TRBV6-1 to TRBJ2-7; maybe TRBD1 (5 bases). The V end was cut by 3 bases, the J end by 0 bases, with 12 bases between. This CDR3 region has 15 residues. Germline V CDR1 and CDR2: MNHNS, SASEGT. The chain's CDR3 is CASSDTGNPSYEQYF. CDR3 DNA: TGTGCCAGCAGTGATACAGGTAATCCCTCCTACGAGCAGTACTTC.

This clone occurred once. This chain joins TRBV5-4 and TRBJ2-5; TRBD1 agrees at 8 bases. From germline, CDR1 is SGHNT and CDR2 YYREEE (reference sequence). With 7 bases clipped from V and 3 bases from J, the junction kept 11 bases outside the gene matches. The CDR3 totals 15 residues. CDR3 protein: CASFRTGRGKETQYF. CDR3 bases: TGTGCCAGCTTCCGGACAGGGCGAGGAAAAGAGACCCAGTACTTC. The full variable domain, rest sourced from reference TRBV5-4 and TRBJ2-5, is ETGVTQSPTHLIKTRGQQVTLRCSSQSGHNTVSWYQQALGQGPQFIFQYYREEENGRGNFPPRFSGLQFPNYSSELNVNALELDDSALYLCASFRTGRGKETQYFGPGTRLLVL.

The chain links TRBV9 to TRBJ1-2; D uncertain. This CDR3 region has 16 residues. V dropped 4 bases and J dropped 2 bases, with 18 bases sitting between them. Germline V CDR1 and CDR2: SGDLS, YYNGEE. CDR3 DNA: TGTGCCAGCAGCCCCCGACACCGCCTGGCCAACTATGGCTACACCTTC. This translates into CASSPRHRLANYGYTF.

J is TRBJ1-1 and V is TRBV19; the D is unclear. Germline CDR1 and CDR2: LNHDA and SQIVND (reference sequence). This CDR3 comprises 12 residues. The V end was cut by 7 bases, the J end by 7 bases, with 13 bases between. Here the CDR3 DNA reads TGTGCCAGTACGACGGAGTCCCTTGAAGCTTTCTTT. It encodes CASTTESLEAFF. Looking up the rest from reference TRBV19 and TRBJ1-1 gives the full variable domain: DGGITQSPKYLFRKEGQNVTLSCEQNLNHDAMYWYRQDPGQGLRLIYYSQIVNDFQKGDIAEGYSVSREKKESFPLTVTSAQKNPTAFYLCASTTESLEAFFGQGTRLTVV.

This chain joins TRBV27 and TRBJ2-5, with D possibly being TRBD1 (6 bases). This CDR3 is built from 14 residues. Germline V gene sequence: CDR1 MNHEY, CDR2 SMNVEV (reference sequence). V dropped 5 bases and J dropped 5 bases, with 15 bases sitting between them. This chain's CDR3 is CASSKVRTGETQYF. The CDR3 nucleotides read TGTGCCAGCAGTAAGGTCCGCACAGGGGAGACCCAGTACTTC.

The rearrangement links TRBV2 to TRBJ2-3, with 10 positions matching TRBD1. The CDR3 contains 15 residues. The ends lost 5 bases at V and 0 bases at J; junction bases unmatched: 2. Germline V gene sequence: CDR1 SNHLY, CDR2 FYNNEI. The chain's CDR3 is CASSPDRGSTDTQYF. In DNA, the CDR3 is TGTGCCAGCAGTCCGGACAGGGGGAGCACAGATACGCAGTATTTT.

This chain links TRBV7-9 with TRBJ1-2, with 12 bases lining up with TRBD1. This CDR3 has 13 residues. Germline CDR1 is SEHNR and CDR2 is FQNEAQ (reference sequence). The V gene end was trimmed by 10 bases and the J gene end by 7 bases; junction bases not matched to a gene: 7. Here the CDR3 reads CATPGQGALGYTF. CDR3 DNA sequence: TGTGCCACCCCGGGACAGGGGGCGCTTGGCTACACCTTC.

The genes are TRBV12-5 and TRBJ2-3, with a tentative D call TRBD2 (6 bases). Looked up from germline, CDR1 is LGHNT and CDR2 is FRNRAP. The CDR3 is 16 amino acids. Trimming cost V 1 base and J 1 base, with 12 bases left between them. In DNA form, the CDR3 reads TGTGCTAGTGGTTTGGGCTTAGGCGGGGGCACAGATACGCAGTATTTT. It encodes CASGLGLGGGTDTQYF.

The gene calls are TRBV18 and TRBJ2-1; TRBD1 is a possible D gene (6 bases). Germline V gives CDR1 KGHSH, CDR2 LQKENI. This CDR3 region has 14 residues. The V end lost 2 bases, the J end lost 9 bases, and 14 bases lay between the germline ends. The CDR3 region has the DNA TGTGCCAGCTCACCAGGGGGCCCAGGAGTTGAGCAGTTCTTC. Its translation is CASSPGGPGVEQFF.